This T cell receptor (beta chain) was retrieved from a study of T cell repertoires in cytomegalovirus infection. Across the study: Evidence of both CMV infection and a matching HLA type came from public TCR beta signatures.

General study findings and limits: Cumulative frequency of public TCR beta families picked out carriers of CMV plus the relevant HLA. HLA-C-restricted, CMV-specific TCR beta clonotypes were dominant ex vivo.

The CDR3 loop spans 14 amino acids. Looked up from germline, CDR1 is SGHRS and CDR2 is YFSETQ. Unmatched junction bases numbered 11, after V lost 4 bases and J lost 7 bases. TCRdb ran MiXCR on the reads and lists one entry per CDR3 protein. The table includes around 740,000 distinct CDR3 sequences, roughly 35% detected once. This clonotype occurred a few times. What it binds is unknown. V is TRBV5-1 and J is TRBJ2-7; 7 bases agree with TRBD1. Material: PBMCs. The sequence was obtained from a human donor in good health (CMV status not recorded). Some clones in this sample may be carry-over from other donors' samples. CDR3 in amino acids: CASSLGQVPWEQYF. CDR3 DNA sequence: TGCGCCAGCAGCCTTGGACAGGTCCCTTGGGAGCAGTACTTC. Full variable domain (rest looked up from reference TRBV5-1 and TRBJ2-7): KAGVTQTPRYLIKTRGQQVTLSCSPISGHRSVSWYQQTPGQGLQFLFEYFSETQRNKGNFPGRFSGRQFSNSRSEMNVSTLELGDSALYLCASSLGQVPWEQYFGPGTRLTVT.